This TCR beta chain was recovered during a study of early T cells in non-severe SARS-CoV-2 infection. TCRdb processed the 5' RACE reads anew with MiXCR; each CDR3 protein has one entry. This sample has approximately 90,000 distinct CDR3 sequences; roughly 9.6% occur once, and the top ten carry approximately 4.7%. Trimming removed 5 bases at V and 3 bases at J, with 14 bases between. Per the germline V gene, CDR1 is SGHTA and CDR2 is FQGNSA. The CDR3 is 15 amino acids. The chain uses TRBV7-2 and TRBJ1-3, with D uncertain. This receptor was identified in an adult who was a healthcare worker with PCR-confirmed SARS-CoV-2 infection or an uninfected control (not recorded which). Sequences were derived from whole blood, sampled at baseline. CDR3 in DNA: TGTGCCAGCAGCCTGGCTGCGGCGGATGGAAACACCATATATTTT. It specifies CASSLAAADGNTIYF.